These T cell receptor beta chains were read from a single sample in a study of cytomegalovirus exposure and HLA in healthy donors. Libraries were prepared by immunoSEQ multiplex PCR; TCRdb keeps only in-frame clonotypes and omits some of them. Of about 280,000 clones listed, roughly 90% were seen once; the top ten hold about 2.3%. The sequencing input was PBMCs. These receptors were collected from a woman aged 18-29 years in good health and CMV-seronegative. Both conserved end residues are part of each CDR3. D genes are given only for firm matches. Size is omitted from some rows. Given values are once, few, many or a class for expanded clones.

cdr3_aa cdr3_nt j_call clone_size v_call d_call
CASSFDRGEQFF TGCGCCAGCAGCTTTGACAGAGGTGAGCAGTTCTTC TRBJ2-1 NA TRBV5-1 NA
CASSVESFTDTQYF TGTGCCAGCAGCGTAGAATCTTTCACAGATACGCAGTATTTT TRBJ2-3 NA TRBV9 NA
CASSSGGTSDYEQYF TGTGCCAGCAGTTCCGGTGGGACATCGGACTACGAGCAGTACTTC TRBJ2-7 NA TRBV28 NA
CASSPERDTQYF TGTGCCAGTAGTCCCGAGCGGGATACGCAGTATTTT TRBJ2-3 NA TRBV19 NA
CASRPYGDRPNTGELFF TGTGCCAGTAGGCCTTACGGGGACAGGCCGAACACCGGGGAGCTGTTTTTT TRBJ2-2 NA TRBV19 TRBD1
CASTSPGQNTEAFF TGTGCCAGCACGTCTCCAGGTCAGAACACTGAAGCTTTCTTT TRBJ1-1 NA TRBV5-4 NA
CASSQGGSGGARNEQFF TGCGCCAGCAGCCAAGGCGGTAGCGGGGGGGCTAGGAATGAGCAGTTCTTC TRBJ2-1 NA TRBV4-1 TRBD2
CASSPEASAYEQYF TGTGCCAGCAGCCCAGAGGCGTCCGCCTACGAGCAGTACTTC TRBJ2-7 NA TRBV7-3 NA
CASSSGGLAGGERQDEQFF TGCGCCAGCAGCTCCGGAGGACTAGCGGGGGGGGAACGGCAGGATGAGCAGTTCTTC TRBJ2-1 NA TRBV5-1 TRBD2
CASSLRAGAGEKLFF TGTGCCAGCAGTCTCCGGGCGGGGGCGGGTGAAAAACTGTTTTTT TRBJ1-4 NA TRBV27 NA
CASSRQNLNEKLFF TGTGCCAGCAGCCGACAGAACCTTAATGAAAAACTGTTTTTT TRBJ1-4 NA TRBV2 NA
CASSFSPSGNGYTF TGTGCCAGCAGCTTTTCGCCATCGGGGAATGGCTACACCTTC TRBJ1-2 NA TRBV7-6 NA
CASSIAGGPAYEQYF TGTGCCAGCAGCATAGCGGGGGGGCCCGCCTACGAGCAGTACTTC TRBJ2-7 NA TRBV6-5 TRBD2
CASSPTRGGGAYNEQFF TGTGCCAGCAGCCCCACTAGGGGCGGGGGGGCCTACAATGAGCAGTTCTTC TRBJ2-1 NA TRBV11-2 TRBD2
CASSSGLISYEQYF TGCGCCAGCAGCTCGGGACTTATCTCCTACGAGCAGTACTTC TRBJ2-7 NA TRBV5-1 NA
CASSSYTSNTGELFF TGTGCCAGCAGCTCGTACACGTCGAACACCGGGGAGCTGTTTTTT TRBJ2-2 NA TRBV7-9 NA
CASSLGGANTGELFF TGTGCCAGCAGCTTGGGGGGGGCGAACACCGGGGAGCTGTTTTTT TRBJ2-2 once TRBV5-4 NA
CSAERGVTDTQYF TGCAGCGCGGAACGGGGGGTCACAGATACGCAGTATTTT TRBJ2-3 NA TRBV29-1 TRBD2
CASSESSSGPGGYTF TGCGCCAGCAGTGAGTCGAGTTCAGGGCCTGGAGGCTACACCTTC TRBJ1-2 few TRBV10-1 NA
CASSPGAGFTGELFF TGTGCCAGCAGCCCAGGCGCGGGATTTACCGGGGAGCTGTTTTTT TRBJ2-2 NA TRBV5-6 NA
CASSSEDRPHEQFF TGTGCCAGCAGTTCTGAGGACAGGCCCCATGAGCAGTTCTTC TRBJ2-1 NA TRBV7-3 TRBD1
CASSTKTSGGGDTQYF TGTGCCAGCAGCACTAAAACTAGCGGGGGAGGTGATACGCAGTATTTT TRBJ2-3 NA TRBV11-1 TRBD2